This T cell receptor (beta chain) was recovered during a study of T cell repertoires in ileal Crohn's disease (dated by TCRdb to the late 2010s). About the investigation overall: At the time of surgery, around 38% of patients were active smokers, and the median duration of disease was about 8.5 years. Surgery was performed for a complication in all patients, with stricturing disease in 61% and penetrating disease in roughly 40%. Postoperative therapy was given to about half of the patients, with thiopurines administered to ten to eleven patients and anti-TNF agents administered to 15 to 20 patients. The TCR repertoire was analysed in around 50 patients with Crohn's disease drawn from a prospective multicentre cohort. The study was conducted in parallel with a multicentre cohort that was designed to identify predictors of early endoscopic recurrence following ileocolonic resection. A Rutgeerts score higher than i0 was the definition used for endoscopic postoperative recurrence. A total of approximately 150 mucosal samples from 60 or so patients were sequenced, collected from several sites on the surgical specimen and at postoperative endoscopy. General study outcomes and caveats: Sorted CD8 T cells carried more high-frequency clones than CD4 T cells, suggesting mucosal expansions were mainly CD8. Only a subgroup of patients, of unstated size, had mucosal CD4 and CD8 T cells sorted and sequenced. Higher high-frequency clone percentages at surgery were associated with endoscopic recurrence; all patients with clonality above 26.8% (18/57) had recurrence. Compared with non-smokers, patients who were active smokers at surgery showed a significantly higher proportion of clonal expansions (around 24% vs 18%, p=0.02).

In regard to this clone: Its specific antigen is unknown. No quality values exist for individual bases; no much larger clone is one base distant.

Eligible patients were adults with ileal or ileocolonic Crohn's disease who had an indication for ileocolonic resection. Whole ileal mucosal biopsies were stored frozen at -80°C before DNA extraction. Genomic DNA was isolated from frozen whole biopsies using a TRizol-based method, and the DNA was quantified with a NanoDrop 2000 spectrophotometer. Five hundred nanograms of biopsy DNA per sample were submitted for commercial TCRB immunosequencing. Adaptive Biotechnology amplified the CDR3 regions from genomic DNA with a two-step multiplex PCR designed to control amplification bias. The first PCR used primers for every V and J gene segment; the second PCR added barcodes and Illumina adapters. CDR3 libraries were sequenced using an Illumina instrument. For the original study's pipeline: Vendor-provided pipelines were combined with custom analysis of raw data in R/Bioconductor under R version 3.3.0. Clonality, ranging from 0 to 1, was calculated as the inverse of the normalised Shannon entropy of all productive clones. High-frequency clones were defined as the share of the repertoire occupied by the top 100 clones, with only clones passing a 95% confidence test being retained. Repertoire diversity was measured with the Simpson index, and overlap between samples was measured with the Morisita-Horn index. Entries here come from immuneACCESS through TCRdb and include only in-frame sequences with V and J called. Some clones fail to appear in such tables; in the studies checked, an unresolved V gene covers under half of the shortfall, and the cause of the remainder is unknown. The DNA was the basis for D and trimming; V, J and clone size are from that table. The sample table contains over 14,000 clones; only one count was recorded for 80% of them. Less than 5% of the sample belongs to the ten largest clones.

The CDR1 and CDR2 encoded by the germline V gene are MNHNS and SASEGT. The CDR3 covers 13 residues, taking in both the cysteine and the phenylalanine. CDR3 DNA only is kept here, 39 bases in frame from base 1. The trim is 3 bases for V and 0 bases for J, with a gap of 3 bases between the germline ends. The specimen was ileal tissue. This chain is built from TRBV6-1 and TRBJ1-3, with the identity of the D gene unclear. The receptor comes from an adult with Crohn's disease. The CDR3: CASSDHSGNTIYF. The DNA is TGTGCCAGCAGTGACCACTCTGGAAACACCATATATTTT.